This TCR beta chain was profiled in a study of cytomegalovirus exposure and HLA in healthy donors. Trimming shortened V by 0 bases and J by 6 bases, and 14 bases separated the two germline ends. The length of the CDR3 is 16 residues. CDR1 is SGHAT and CDR2 is FQNNGV in the germline V gene. The validation cohort, a group of over a hundred subjects, included the donors and was separate from the roughly 720-subject first cohort. Some clones are missing from TCRdb's copy, which holds only in-frame ones; the method was immunoSEQ multiplex PCR. The data show 100,000 to 150,000 clones, 88% seen once. This chain links TRBV11-2 with TRBJ2-2; D is unclear. The receptor comes from a young man in good health and CMV-seronegative. Sequenced sample: PBMCs. The CDR3 DNA follows: TGTGCCAGCAGCTTAGATCTTCAGAGGCTGCCCGGGGAGCTGTTTTTT. Protein sequence: CASSLDLQRLPGELFF.